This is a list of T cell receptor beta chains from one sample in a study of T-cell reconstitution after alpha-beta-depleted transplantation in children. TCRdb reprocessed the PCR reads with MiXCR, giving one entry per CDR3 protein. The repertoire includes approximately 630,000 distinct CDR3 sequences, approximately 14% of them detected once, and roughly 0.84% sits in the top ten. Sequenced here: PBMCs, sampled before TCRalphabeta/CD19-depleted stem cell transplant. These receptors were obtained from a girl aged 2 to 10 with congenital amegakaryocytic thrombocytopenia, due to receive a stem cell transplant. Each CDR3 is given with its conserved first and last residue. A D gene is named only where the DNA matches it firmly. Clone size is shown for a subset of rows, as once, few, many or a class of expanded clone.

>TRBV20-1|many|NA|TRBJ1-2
TGCAGTGCTGGTCGGACCGCCGGGATGAGCTATGGCTACACCTTC
CSAGRTAGMSYGYTF
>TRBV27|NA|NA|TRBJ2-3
TGTGCCAGCAGGGTGGGATTCACAGATACGCAGTATTTT
CASRVGFTDTQYF
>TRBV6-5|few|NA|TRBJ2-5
TGTGCCAGCAGTTACTCGTTCGGTAGGGAGACCCAGTACTTC
CASSYSFGRETQYF
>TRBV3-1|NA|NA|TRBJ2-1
TGTGCCAGCAGCCAAGGGAACGGGGACCTCTCCTACAATGAGCAGTTCTTC
CASSQGNGDLSYNEQFF
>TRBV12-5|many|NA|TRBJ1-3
TGTGCTAGTGGTTTGGTAATAAGCAGGACCGGAAACACCATATATTTT
CASGLVISRTGNTIYF
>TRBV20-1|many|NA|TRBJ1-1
TGCAGTGCCTCCGAAGGGGGGGGCGTCACTGAAGCTTTCTTT
CSASEGGGVTEAFF
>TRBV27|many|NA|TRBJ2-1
TGTGCCAGCAGTTTAGTGAGCGCCAAGGGCTACAATGAGCAGTTCTTC
CASSLVSAKGYNEQFF
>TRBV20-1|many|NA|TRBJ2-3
TGCAGTGCTAGTGACCCCGGGGGCGATACGCAGTATTTT
CSASDPGGDTQYF
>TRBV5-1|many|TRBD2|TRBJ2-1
TGCGCCAGCAGCTGGCCCCTGGCGGGAGCCCACAATGAGCAGTTCTTC
CASSWPLAGAHNEQFF
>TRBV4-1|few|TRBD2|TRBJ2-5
TGCGCCAGCAGCCAAGGGGAGCGGGGATACCAAGAGACCCAGTACTTC
CASSQGERGYQETQYF
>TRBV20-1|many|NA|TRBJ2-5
TGCAGTGCCGGCGGAAACCAAGAGACCCAGTACTTC
CSAGGNQETQYF